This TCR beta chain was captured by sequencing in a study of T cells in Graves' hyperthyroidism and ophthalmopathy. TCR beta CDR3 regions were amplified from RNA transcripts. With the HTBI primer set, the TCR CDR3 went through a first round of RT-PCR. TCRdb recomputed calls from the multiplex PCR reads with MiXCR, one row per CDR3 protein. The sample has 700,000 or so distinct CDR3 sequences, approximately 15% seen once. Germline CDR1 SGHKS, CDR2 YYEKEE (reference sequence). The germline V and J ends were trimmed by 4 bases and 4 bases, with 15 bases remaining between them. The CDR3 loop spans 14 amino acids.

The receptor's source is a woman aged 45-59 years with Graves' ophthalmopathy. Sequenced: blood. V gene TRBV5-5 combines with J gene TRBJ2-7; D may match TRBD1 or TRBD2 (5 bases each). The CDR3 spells CASSMRGEGYEQYF. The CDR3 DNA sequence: TGTGCCAGCAGCATGAGGGGTGAGGGTTACGAGCAGTACTTC. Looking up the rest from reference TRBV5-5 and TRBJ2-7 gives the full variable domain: DAGVTQSPTHLIKTRGQQVTLRCSPISGHKSVSWYQQVLGQGPQFIFQYYEKEERGRGNFPDRFSARQFPNYSSELNVNALLLGDSALYLCASSMRGEGYEQYFGPGTRLTVT.